Described below is a single T cell receptor (beta chain) sequence and its context. Its antigen is currently unknown. This CDR3 has 17 residues. In germline, CDR1 is SGHDN, CDR2 FVKESK. J was trimmed by 5 bases and V by 1 base; bases with no gene match: 8. These data belong to a study of shared clonotypes between healthy human individuals. Overall study findings and caveats: Among non-shared clonotypes, generation probabilities were lower than among those shared by all four donors.

There were no recent acute infections or vaccinations among the donors, who were healthy HIV-negative adults. Partitioning of CD4+ cells yielded a CD45RA+ naive subset and a CD45RA-negative memory subset. Method: immunoSEQ multiplex PCR; TCRdb's copy keeps in-frame clones and lacks some. The sample contains about 2 million clones, roughly 94% of which appear only once. The chain employs TRBV14 and TRBJ2-1, with 10 bases aligning to TRBD2. The sample consisted of naive CD4+ T cells sorted from blood. Indicated subset: CD45RA+ positively selected. This TCR was sampled from a young man in good health. The CDR3 reads CASSQANPSGSHNEQFF. Written as DNA, the CDR3 is TGTGCCAGCAGCCAAGCAAATCCTAGCGGGAGTCACAATGAGCAGTTCTTC.